The source of this TCR beta chain is a study of CD8 T cells in ankylosing spondylitis. Study-wide results and caveats: Within ankylosing spondylitis blood, a TCR beta motif made up of seven or eight highly homologous variants appeared to be characteristic.

The CDR3 sequence is 14 residues long. V lost 7 bases to trimming and J lost 5 bases, with 15 bases between them. As the method for making TCR beta libraries, quantitative 5'-RACE with molecular barcodes was used. TCRdb processed the 5' RACE reads anew with MiXCR; each CDR3 protein has one entry. The table has about 92,000 distinct CDR3 sequences, 8.5% to 9% seen once. This clonotype was detected ten times or more. Antigen unknown. The source of this sequence is a male donor with ankylosing spondylitis or in good health (not recorded which). The rearrangement joins TRBV12-3 or TRBV12-4 to TRBJ1-5; the D is unclear. The sample comprised blood, either unsorted or a sorted T cell fraction (not recorded which). CDR3 DNA: TGTGCCAGCACCCTGGGGATTGGGGATCAGCCCCAGCATTTT. As protein: CASTLGIGDQPQHF.